This TCR beta chain was captured by sequencing in a study of blood T cell repertoires in COVID-19. Whole-study context: PBMCs, B-cell-depleted T cells, or T cells were the source of the cDNA or gDNA that made up the material.

Methods used by the authors: Reference gene primers were amplified, and this amplification served to estimate nucleated cell counts. Assay: immunoSEQ multiplex PCR; the TCRdb copy retains only in-frame clones and omits some. V and J calls and clone size are copied from that table; D and trimming were computed from the DNA. Among about 120,000 clones listed, about 86% were seen once. The CDR3 loop spans 15 amino acids. Germline V gives CDR1 MNHNS, CDR2 SASEGT. V dropped 2 bases and J dropped 6; count of bases not matched to a gene: 7. V and J are TRBV6-1 and TRBJ2-1, with TRBD2 matching 7 bases. The sequencing sample was made of peripheral blood. This sequence was found in a woman between 50 and 59 years old with acute or convalescent COVID-19. The CDR3 reads CASSEMGGTGNEQFF. For the CDR3, the DNA is TGTGCCAGCAGTGAAATGGGGGGGACGGGCAATGAGCAGTTCTTC.